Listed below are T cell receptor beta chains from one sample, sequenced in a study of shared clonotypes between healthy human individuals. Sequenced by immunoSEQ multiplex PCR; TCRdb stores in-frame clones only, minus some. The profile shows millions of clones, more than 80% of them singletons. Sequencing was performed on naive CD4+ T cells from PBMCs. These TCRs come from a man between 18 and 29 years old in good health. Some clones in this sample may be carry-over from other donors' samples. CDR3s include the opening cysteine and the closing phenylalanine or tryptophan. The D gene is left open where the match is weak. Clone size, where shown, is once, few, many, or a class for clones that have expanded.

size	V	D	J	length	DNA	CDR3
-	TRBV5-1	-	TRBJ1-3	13	TGCGCCAGCAGCCCCCAGTCTGGAAACACCATATATTTT	CASSPQSGNTIYF
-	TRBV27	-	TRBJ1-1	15	TGTGCCAGCAGTTTACGGCAGGGGTCGGGCACTGAAGCTTTCTTT	CASSLRQGSGTEAFF
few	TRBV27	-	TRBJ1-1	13	TGTGCCAGCAGTTTGCAGGTTAACACTGAAGCTTTCTTT	CASSLQVNTEAFF
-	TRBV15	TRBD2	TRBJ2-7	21	TGTGCCACCAGCAGAGCCTTCCCCCCGGGACTAGCGGGAGGGCCTTCCTACGAGCAGTACTTC	CATSRAFPPGLAGGPSYEQYF
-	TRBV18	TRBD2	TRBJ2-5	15	TGTGCCAGCTCACCGGGTCTAGCGGGAGAGGAGACCCAGTACTTC	CASSPGLAGEETQYF
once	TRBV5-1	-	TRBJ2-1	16	TGCGCCAGCAGCTTGGCCGGGACAAACTCCTACAATGAGCAGTTCTTC	CASSLAGTNSYNEQFF
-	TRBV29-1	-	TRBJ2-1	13	TGCAGCGTTGTAGCCGCTGGCGATAGGGTGCAGTTCTTC	CSVVAAGDRVQFF
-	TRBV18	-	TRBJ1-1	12	TGTGCCAGCTCCCCGACTATCTATGAAGCTTTCTTT	CASSPTIYEAFF
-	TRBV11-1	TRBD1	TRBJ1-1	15	TGTGCCAGCAGCTCCAGAAACAGGGGGGGTACTGAAGCTTTCTTT	CASSSRNRGGTEAFF
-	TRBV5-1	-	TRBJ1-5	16	TGCGCCAGCAGCTTGGAGGCCTTAGATAGCAATCAGCCCCAGCATTTT	CASSLEALDSNQPQHF
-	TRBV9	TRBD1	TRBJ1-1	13	TGTGCCAGCAGCCCCGACAGGGGCCTTGAAGCTTTCTTT	CASSPDRGLEAFF
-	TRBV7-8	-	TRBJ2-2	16	TGTGCCAGCAGCTTACGCGGTTACGCGAACACCGGGGAGCTGTTTTTT	CASSLRGYANTGELFF
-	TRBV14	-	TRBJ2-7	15	TGTGCCAGCAGCCGTAGGGACTTAGTCAGCTACGAGCAGTACTTC	CASSRRDLVSYEQYF
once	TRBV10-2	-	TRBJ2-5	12	TGCGCCAGCATCGCGGGGCAGGAGACCCAGTACTTC	CASIAGQETQYF
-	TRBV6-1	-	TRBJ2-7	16	TGTGCCAGCAGTGAAGACCTTCTAGAAGGAGGACGTAAGAAGTACTTC	CASSEDLLEGGRKKYF
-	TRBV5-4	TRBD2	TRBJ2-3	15	TGTGCCAGCAGCTTGGGGCTAGCGGGTACAGATACGCAGTATTTT	CASSLGLAGTDTQYF
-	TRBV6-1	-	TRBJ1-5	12	TGTGCCAGCACTTATTTCAATCAGCCCCAGCATTTT	CASTYFNQPQHF
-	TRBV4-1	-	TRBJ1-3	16	TGCGCCAGCAGCCAAGCCTTGGGGCCTACTGGAAACACCATATATTTT	CASSQALGPTGNTIYF
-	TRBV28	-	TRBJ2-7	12	TGTGCCAGCGGGTATTACTCCTACGAGCAGTACTTC	CASGYYSYEQYF
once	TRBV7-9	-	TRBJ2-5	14	TGTGCCAGCAGCTTAGTGGGTGGGGGAGAGACCCAGTACTTC	CASSLVGGGETQYF
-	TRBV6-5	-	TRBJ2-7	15	TGTGCCAGCAGTTACGGAGTCGGACAGTCCTACGAGCAGTACTTC	CASSYGVGQSYEQYF
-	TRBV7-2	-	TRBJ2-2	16	TGTGCCAGCAGCATGAGGATCGGGGTTCCATACGGGGAGCTGTTTTTT	CASSMRIGVPYGELFF
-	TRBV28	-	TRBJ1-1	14	TGTGCCAGCAGACAAGACAGAGCGGTCACTGAAGCTTTCTTT	CASRQDRAVTEAFF
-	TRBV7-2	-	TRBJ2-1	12	TGTGCCAGCAGCTTAGCACCAAATGAGCAGTTCTTC	CASSLAPNEQFF
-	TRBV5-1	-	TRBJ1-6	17	TGCGCCAGCAGCTTGGGGGCTCTTAGGGCCTCGAATTCACCCCTCCACTTT	CASSLGALRASNSPLHF
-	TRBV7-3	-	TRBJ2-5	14	TGTGCCAGCAGCTTAACAACAGGACAAGAGACCCAGTACTTC	CASSLTTGQETQYF
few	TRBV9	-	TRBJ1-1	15	TGTGCCAGCAGCGTAGGTTCAGGGATGAACACTGAAGCTTTCTTT	CASSVGSGMNTEAFF
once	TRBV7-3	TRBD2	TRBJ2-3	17	TGTGCCAGCACCGCTCAACCCGGGACTAGCGGCACAGATACGCAGTATTTT	CASTAQPGTSGTDTQYF